Below, 19 T cell receptor beta chains from the same sample are listed, as sequenced in a study of metastatic and nonmetastatic thyroid tumors. Via MiXCR, TCRdb re-called the PCR reads. This sample has 30,000 to 35,000 clones, with approximately 30% found just once. No treatment of any kind had been given to any patient before thyroid surgery. Source material: blood. The receptor set was obtained from a female donor with papillary thyroid cancer or a benign thyroid nodule (not recorded which). Some clones in this sample may be carry-over from other donors' samples.

This clone was picked up many times. CDR3 DNA: TGTGCCACCAGTGATATGGGACAGGGGGCCGGGGGCTACACCTTC. This codes for CATSDMGQGAGGYTF. V is TRBV24-1 and J is TRBJ1-2; 12 nucleotides agree with TRBD1. The V and J ends lost 3 bases and 8 bases, in that order; junction bases with no gene match: 6. Germline lookup yields CDR1 KGHDR and CDR2 SFDVKD. CDR3 length: 15 residues.

As to this clone: With a much larger clone just one base away, this may be a read error. V usage is TRBV13 and J usage is TRBJ2-5; 7 bases line up with TRBD1. This CDR3 is built from 16 residues. With 1 base clipped from V and 0 bases from J, the junction kept 5 bases outside the gene matches. Germline V gives CDR1 PRHDT, CDR2 FYEKMQ (reference sequence). The chain's CDR3 is CASSLEYRGYQETQYF. The CDR3 DNA is TGTGCCAGCAGCTTAGAGTACAGGGGATACCAAGAGACCCAGTACTTC.

This clone was recorded a few times. This chain joins TRBV19 and TRBJ1-4; possible D gene TRBD1, 5 bases. There are 15 residues in the CDR3. V was clipped by 7 bases and J by 4 bases, with 16 bases between them. Germline CDR1 and CDR2: LNHDA and SQIVND (reference sequence). The DNA of the CDR3 is TGTGCCAGTATATCTCGCCTGGGGCTTAATGAAAAACTGTTTTTT. This codes for CASISRLGLNEKLFF.

In regard to this clone: The junction does not match germline at one end; this may be a read error. The chain carries TRBV24-1 and TRBJ2-1, with 7 bases fitting TRBD1. Per germline, CDR1 KGHDR and CDR2 SFDVKD. The CDR3 runs 17 residues. As DNA, the CDR3 is TGTGCCACCGGCGAGGGGGCTACCAGGGACCAGTACAATGAGAAGTTCTTC. It encodes CATGEGATRDQYNEKFF.

This clone was seen ten or more times. The rearrangement links TRBV20-1 to TRBJ1-4; D is ambiguous. This CDR3 contains 16 residues. Germline V gene sequence: CDR1 DFQATT, CDR2 SNEGSKA (reference sequence). The V end lost 1 base, the J end lost 0 bases, and 12 bases lay between the germline ends. CDR3 residues: CSARVRTAATNEKLFF. CDR3 coding DNA: TGCAGTGCTAGAGTCCGGACGGCCGCAACTAATGAAAAACTGTTTTTT.

This clone has a count of ten or more. The chain carries TRBV28 and TRBJ1-3; D gene unclear. The CDR3 is made up of 15 amino acids. V lost 3 bases and J 6 bases, leaving 15 bases between the germline ends. Germline CDR1 reads MDHEN; CDR2 reads SYDVKM. The CDR3 spells CASSFLGIGENTIYF. CDR3 sequence (DNA): TGTGCCAGCAGTTTTTTAGGGATCGGGGAAAACACCATATATTTT.

V and J are TRBV18 and TRBJ2-7, with TRBD1 matching over 10 bases. There are 15 residues in the CDR3. Per germline, CDR1 KGHSH and CDR2 LQKENI. Losses at the gene ends were 6 bases for V and 5 bases for J; bases not matched to a gene: 10. The CDR3 protein is CASSLLGTGANEQYF. CDR3 coding DNA: TGTGCCAGCTCCCTCCTAGGGACAGGGGCCAACGAGCAGTACTTC.

This clone was counted between two and nine times. V and J are TRBV28 and TRBJ1-3, with D tentatively TRBD1 (6 bases). The CDR3 runs 14 residues. V lost 6 bases and J 2 bases, leaving 11 bases between the germline ends. Germline lookup yields CDR1 MDHEN and CDR2 SYDVKM. CDR3 DNA: TGTGCCAGCAGGGTCGGGGGCCCTGGAAACACCATATATTTT. As protein: CASRVGGPGNTIYF.

Remarks on this clone: Lacking the conserved final phenylalanine or tryptophan, this CDR3 likely reflects a read error. V gene TRBV6-9 combines with J gene TRBJ2-1; tentative D call: TRBD1 (6 bases). V was clipped by 3 bases and J by 0 bases, with 12 bases between them. There are 16 residues in the CDR3. From germline, CDR1 is MNHGY and CDR2 SVAAGI. This CDR3 reads CASSYGTLGSYNEQFL. CDR3 coding DNA: TGTGCCAGCAGTTACGGGACATTGGGCTCCTACAATGAGCAGTTCTTA.

This clone was counted many times. The chain has TRBV27 and TRBJ1-1; the D is unclear. The length of the CDR3 is 13 residues. Germline CDR1 MNHEY, CDR2 SMNVEV (reference sequence). Deletions cut 1 base from V and 4 bases from J, with 7 bases between. CDR3 bases: TGTGCCAGCAGTTTATTTGGTTTCACTGAAGCTTTCTTT. Translation gives CASSLFGFTEAFF.

This clone has at least ten counts. The chain recombines TRBV10-3 with TRBJ1-1; TRBD1 is a possible D gene (6 bases). CDR3 length: 16 residues. The ends were cut back, 3 bases at V and 0 bases at J, with 14 bases in the middle. CDR1 ENHRY and CDR2 SYGVKD come from the germline V gene. CDR3 in DNA: TGTGCCATCAGTGACCGGGACACTACAATGAACACTGAAGCTTTCTTT. Protein: CAISDRDTTMNTEAFF.

This clone was seen ten or more times. V usage is TRBV2 and J usage is TRBJ2-5, with D perhaps TRBD2 (6 bases). CDR1 and CDR2 (germline): SNHLY, FYNNEI. The CDR3 has 12 amino acids. Trimming cost V 6 bases and J 4 bases, with 9 bases left between them. The CDR3 spells CASRGDLETQYF. CDR3 coding DNA: TGTGCCAGCAGAGGGGACTTAGAGACCCAGTACTTC.

This clone was counted at least ten times. This chain connects TRBV10-2 to TRBJ2-2, with D unresolved. Trimming stripped 6 bases from V and 4 bases from J, with 3 bases between. The CDR3 runs to 11 residues. CDR1 is WSHSY, CDR2 SAAADI, per germline. CDR3 sequence reads: CASRTTGELFF. CDR3 sequence (DNA): TGCGCCAGCAGAACCACCGGGGAGCTGTTTTTT.

This clone was found many times. V is TRBV28 and J is TRBJ2-1; no firm D call. V was trimmed by 6 bases and J by 9 bases, leaving 6 bases between them. This CDR3 spans 10 amino acids. The V gene's germline CDR1 is MDHEN and CDR2 SYDVKM. The CDR3 reads CASSQSEQFF. DNA for the CDR3: TGTGCCAGCAGCCAAAGTGAGCAGTTCTTC.

This clone is medium-sized in the sample. The chain has TRBV28 and TRBJ2-7; tentatively, D is TRBD1 or TRBD2 (5 bases each). The CDR3 runs 16 residues. The V end lost 3 bases, the J end lost 2 bases, and 17 bases lay between the germline ends. Looked up from germline, CDR1 is MDHEN and CDR2 is SYDVKM. CDR3 amino acids: CASSLSTRDVTYEQYF. CDR3 bases: TGTGCCAGCAGTTTGTCCACCCGGGACGTTACCTACGAGCAGTACTTC.

This clone showed up many times. This chain connects TRBV19 to TRBJ2-3; the D gene could be TRBD1 or TRBD2 (6 bases each). The germline V and J ends were trimmed by 4 bases and 0 bases, with 11 bases remaining between them. The germline CDR1 and CDR2 sequences are LNHDA and SQIVND (reference sequence). CDR3 size: 15 residues. In DNA, the CDR3 is TGTGCCAGTAGTAAGGGGGACTCAAGCACAGATACGCAGTATTTT. Translated, it gives CASSKGDSSTDTQYF.

The rearrangement joins TRBV10-1 to TRBJ2-7; D is ambiguous. Between the trimmed V and J ends, which lost 10 bases and 1 base, there was a span of 23 bases. The germline V gene encodes CDR1 WNHNN and CDR2 SYGVQD (reference sequence). The CDR3 contains 16 residues. CDR3 bases: TGCGCCAACAGAGAGTCGACGGGTGGGAAATCCTACGAGCAGTACTTC. It translates to CANRESTGGKSYEQYF.

This clone was recorded at least ten times. A read error may produce the germline difference seen at one junction end. The chain employs TRBV19 and TRBJ2-1; 9 nucleotides line up with TRBD2. This CDR3 contains 14 residues. Per the germline V gene, CDR1 is LNHDA and CDR2 is SQIVND (reference sequence). CDR3 coding DNA: TGTGCCAGTAGGATAGCGGGAGAGGCGTATGAGCAGTTCTTC. Residues: CASRIAGEAYEQFF.

The chain recombines TRBV28 with TRBJ1-5; D is uncertain. There are 10 residues in the CDR3. Germline CDR1 is MDHEN and CDR2 is SYDVKM. V was pared by 10 bases and J by 6 bases, with 7 bases between. CDR3 residues: CANIPQPQHF. Here the CDR3 DNA reads TGTGCCAACATTCCTCAGCCCCAGCATTTT.